These 25 T cell receptor beta chains were all obtained from the same sample, sequenced in a study of post-analysis software for immune sequencing data. Whole-study results and caveats: Five TRBV segments, TRBV5-6, TRBV5-1 and TRBV20-1 among them, were found more frequent in patients than controls.

The antigens for these receptors are not known. Prepared libraries of TCR beta cDNA carried unique molecular identifiers. TCRdb ran MiXCR on the PCR reads and lists one entry per CDR3 protein. The data hold 600,000 to 750,000 distinct CDR3 sequences, with more than 50% observed a single time. The sequencing input was blood. Receptors originate from a girl aged 2 to 10 with multiple sclerosis.

This rearrangement joins TRBV5-1 to TRBJ2-1, with TRBD1 matching over 8 bases. CDR1 SGHRS and CDR2 YFSETQ come from the germline V gene. The V segment lost 1 base and the J segment 7 bases; nucleotides outside the gene matches: 7. The CDR3 spans 15 residues. The CDR3 here is CASSLMDRDHNEQFF. The DNA for the CDR3 is TGCGCCAGCAGCTTGATGGACAGGGATCATAATGAGCAGTTCTTC.

The chain carries TRBV29-1 and TRBJ2-1, with 8 bases fitting TRBD1. Germline trimming cut 4 bases from V and 9 bases from J; bases unmatched to any gene: 14. The CDR3 is 15 residues long. The germline CDR1 and CDR2 sequences are SQVTM and ANQGSEA. CDR3 residues: CSVGSSRGLSSEQFF. CDR3 DNA sequence: TGCAGCGTTGGCTCGTCCAGGGGGCTAAGTAGTGAGCAGTTCTTC.

The chain has TRBV14 and TRBJ2-1; TRBD1 might be the D (5 bases). In germline, CDR1 is SGHDN, CDR2 FVKESK. With 4 bases removed from V and 7 bases from J, the gap between germline ends came to 14 bases. This CDR3 is built from 14 residues. CDR3 bases: TGTGCCAGCAGCCGAGCACCGAAGGGGAATGAGCAGTTCTTC. It specifies CASSRAPKGNEQFF.

This clonotype was seen only a few times. The V and J genes are TRBV29-1 and TRBJ1-2; unclear D gene. V lost 2 bases to trimming and J lost 4 bases, with 14 bases between them. The germline gives CDR1 SQVTM, CDR2 ANQGSEA. CDR3 length: 14 amino acids. The CDR3 here is CSVERQSESYGYTF. The CDR3 nucleotides are TGCAGCGTTGAAAGGCAGTCAGAAAGCTATGGCTACACCTTC.

This clonotype has just a few counts. V is TRBV7-9 and J is TRBJ2-7, with 11 positions matching TRBD2. The end of the DNA fits TRBJ2-5 better, so the J call may be wrong. The CDR3 totals 17 residues. The germline V gene encodes CDR1 SEHNR and CDR2 FQNEAQ (reference sequence). The CDR3 loop is CASSQWRLAGGRETQYF. The DNA for the CDR3 is TGTGCCAGCAGCCAATGGCGGCTAGCGGGGGGAAGGGAGACCCAGTACTTC.

DNA of the CDR3: TGCGCCAGCAGCTTGGGACTTTGGGGGGCGAACACTGAAGCTTTCTTT. Residues: CASSLGLWGANTEAFF. The genes are TRBV5-1 and TRBJ1-1, with D perhaps matching TRBD1 (6 bases). Germline V gene sequence: CDR1 SGHRS, CDR2 YFSETQ. This CDR3 is 16 amino acids long. Trimming cost V 0 bases and J 1 base, with 13 bases left between them.

This clonotype is a singleton in its sample. This rearrangement joins TRBV27 to TRBJ2-1, with 7 bases identical to TRBD1. V trimming: 8 bases; J trimming: 8 bases; junction bases outside the gene matches: 6. Per germline, CDR1 MNHEY and CDR2 SMNVEV (reference sequence). The CDR3 consists of 12 residues. In DNA, the CDR3 is TGTGCCAGCGGACGACAGGGCGATGAGCAGTTCTTC. This sequence encodes CASGRQGDEQFF.

V is TRBV10-3 and J is TRBJ1-2; 9 bases are a match to TRBD1. The CDR3 sequence is 15 residues long. The ends lost 7 bases at V and 4 bases at J; junction bases unmatched: 10. In germline, CDR1 is ENHRY, CDR2 SYGVKD. In DNA, the CDR3 is TGTGCCATCACCCAAGAAGGGACAGGGTTCTATGGCTACACCTTC. Residues: CAITQEGTGFYGYTF.

The V call is TRBV24-1, the J call TRBJ1-5; D perhaps matches TRBD1 (6 bases). The germline gives CDR1 KGHDR, CDR2 SFDVKD. This CDR3 spans 13 amino acids. Trimming removed 5 bases at V and 4 bases at J, with 8 bases between. The CDR3 DNA follows: TGTGCCACCAGTGTAAGGGGGAATCAGCCCCAGCATTTT. Protein sequence: CATSVRGNQPQHF.

This clonotype was found a few times. This sequence joins TRBV11-2 and TRBJ2-1; 9 bases line up with TRBD2. The CDR3 is 16 amino acids. Germline V gives CDR1 SGHAT, CDR2 FQNNGV. V was pared by 4 bases and J by 7 bases, with 11 bases of the junction left unmatched. CDR3 DNA sequence: TGTGCCAGCAGCTCTCTAGCGGGGCCTCCGGGAAATGAGCAGTTCTTC. It translates to CASSSLAGPPGNEQFF.

The rearrangement uses TRBV12-3 or TRBV12-4 and TRBJ2-3; D perhaps matches TRBD2 (6 bases). The ends were cut back, 6 bases at V and 1 base at J, with 29 bases in the middle. This CDR3 region has 20 residues. The CDR3 spells CASSPPGVSGQGVGTDTQYF. The CDR3, as DNA: TGTGCCAGCAGCCCACCTGGGGTTAGCGGTCAGGGAGTGGGCACAGATACGCAGTATTTT.

The chain employs TRBV20-1 and TRBJ2-5; no reliable D call. The CDR3 spans 16 residues. CDR1 is DFQATT and CDR2 is SNEGSKA in the germline V gene (reference sequence). The V and J ends lost 0 bases and 2 bases respectively, with 16 bases between them. CDR3 loop: CSAREPGIALQETQYF. CDR3 DNA: TGCAGTGCTAGAGAACCGGGTATAGCCCTACAAGAGACCCAGTACTTC.

The rearrangement joins TRBV5-1 to TRBJ2-7; TRBD2 matches 9 bases. Germline loops: CDR1 SGHRS, CDR2 YFSETQ. This CDR3 has 14 residues. Trimming removed 3 bases from V and 7 bases from J; junction bases left unmatched: 8. In DNA form, the CDR3 reads TGCGCCAGCAGCTCTATAGCGGGAGCGAGGGAGCAGTACTTC. Its translation: CASSSIAGAREQYF. Using reference TRBV5-1 and TRBJ2-7 for the parts outside the CDR3, the full variable domain is KAGVTQTPRYLIKTRGQQVTLSCSPISGHRSVSWYQQTPGQGLQFLFEYFSETQRNKGNFPGRFSGRQFSNSRSEMNVSTLELGDSALYLCASSSIAGAREQYFGPGTRLTVT.

The chain links TRBV27 to TRBJ2-3; 12 nucleotides align to TRBD2. The germline V gene has CDR1 MNHEY and CDR2 SMNVEV (reference sequence). With V trimmed by 8 bases and J by 1 base, 1 base remained unmatched. The CDR3 totals 14 residues. The CDR3 loop is CASWTSGGTDTQYF. Here the CDR3 DNA reads TGTGCCAGCTGGACTAGCGGGGGCACAGATACGCAGTATTTT.

The chain recombines TRBV7-3 with TRBJ1-6; D is perhaps TRBD1 (6 bases). This CDR3 is 13 amino acids long. V dropped 5 bases and J dropped 10 bases, with 12 bases sitting between them. Germline CDR1 SGHTA, CDR2 FQGTGA. CDR3 sequence (DNA): TGTGCCAGCAGCCGAACAGGGAACTCACCCCTCCACTTT. Amino acids: CASSRTGNSPLHF.

J is TRBJ2-7 and V is TRBV7-9, with a possible D match to TRBD1 (5 bases). V lost 1 base, J lost 3 bases, and 13 bases lay in between. The CDR3 is 15 amino acids. The germline CDR1 and CDR2 sequences are SEHNR and FQNEAQ (reference sequence). CDR3 loop: CASSLVGVGNYEQYV. As DNA, the CDR3 is TGTGCCAGCAGCTTAGTAGGGGTTGGTAACTACGAGCAGTACGTC.

V gene TRBV5-1 combines with J gene TRBJ2-1, with D unresolved. The CDR3 extends over 13 amino acids. Germline CDR1 SGHRS, CDR2 YFSETQ. With 0 bases removed from V and 5 bases from J, the gap between germline ends came to 6 bases. This CDR3 is CASSLALDNEQFF. CDR3 coding DNA: TGCGCCAGCAGCTTGGCCCTCGACAATGAGCAGTTCTTC.

V is TRBV6-2 or TRBV6-3 and J is TRBJ2-7, with 7 bases matching TRBD1. This CDR3 is 14 amino acids long. Germline trimming cut 0 bases from V and 3 bases from J; bases unmatched to any gene: 2. Germline assignment: CDR1 MNHEY and CDR2 SVGEGT. The CDR3 here is CASSYSGQYYEQYF. The CDR3 nucleotides read TGTGCCAGCAGTTACTCGGGACAGTACTACGAGCAGTACTTC.

The V gene is TRBV25-1, the J gene TRBJ2-3; D ambiguous. Trimming took off 6 bases at V and 3 bases at J, with 10 bases between the two ends. This CDR3 is built from 13 residues. CDR1 MGHDK and CDR2 SYGVNS come from the germline V gene. CDR3 coding DNA: TGTGCCAGCAGCGGACCAGTAACAGATACGCAGTATTTT. Amino acids: CASSGPVTDTQYF.

The chain recombines TRBV3-1 with TRBJ1-1; D unclear. The length of the CDR3 is 12 residues. V lost 8 bases and J lost 4, with 11 bases in between. Per the germline V gene, CDR1 is LGHDT and CDR2 is YNNKEL (reference sequence). The CDR3 reads CASGAQATEAFF. The CDR3, as DNA: TGTGCCAGCGGTGCGCAGGCCACTGAAGCTTTCTTT.

The rearrangement links TRBV5-1 to TRBJ2-7; possible D gene TRBD1, 6 bases. The germline V and J ends were trimmed by 1 base and 0 bases, with 11 bases remaining between them. The CDR3 covers 15 residues. Germline CDR1 reads SGHRS; CDR2 reads YFSETQ. The CDR3 DNA reads TGCGCCAGCAGCTTGTCAAGGGGGAGCTCCTACGAGCAGTACTTC. Protein product: CASSLSRGSSYEQYF. Based on the CDR3 plus reference TRBV5-1 and TRBJ2-7, the full variable domain is KAGVTQTPRYLIKTRGQQVTLSCSPISGHRSVSWYQQTPGQGLQFLFEYFSETQRNKGNFPGRFSGRQFSNSRSEMNVSTLELGDSALYLCASSLSRGSSYEQYFGPGTRLTVT.

This sequence joins TRBV4-3 and TRBJ2-3; 7 bases map to TRBD1. Germline-derived CDR1 and CDR2 are LGHNA and YSLEER. With 3 bases clipped from V and 2 bases from J, the junction kept 11 bases outside the gene matches. CDR3 length: 17 residues. The CDR3 nucleotides are TGCGCCAGCAGCCAGACAGGGCGAATGGATTCCACAGATACGCAGTATTTT. Translated, it gives CASSQTGRMDSTDTQYF.

The chain uses TRBV4-1 and TRBJ2-7; D unresolved. The CDR3 totals 14 residues. Germline V gene data show CDR1 as MGHRA and CDR2 as YSYEKL. Trimming shortened V by 2 bases and J by 3 bases, and 11 bases separated the two germline ends. CDR3: CASSQTNLDYEQYF. In nucleotides, the CDR3 is TGCGCCAGCAGCCAAACTAACCTCGACTACGAGCAGTACTTC.

The J gene is TRBJ1-5, the V gene TRBV12-3 or TRBV12-4; D not resolved. CDR3 length: 19 amino acids. The germline V and J ends were trimmed by 4 bases and 0 bases, with 22 bases remaining between them. The CDR3 reads CASSSYTLGGFYSNQPQHF. The CDR3 DNA sequence: TGTGCCAGCAGTTCGTACACCTTGGGCGGATTCTATAGCAATCAGCCCCAGCATTTT.

This clonotype was detected once. A much larger clone differs from this one at a single base, so this may be a read error. The V gene is TRBV4-1, the J gene TRBJ2-7, with D perhaps matching TRBD1 or TRBD2 (5 bases each). TRBJ2-4 matches the DNA end more closely, so the J call is doubtful. Looked up from germline, CDR1 is MGHRA and CDR2 is YSYEKL. This CDR3 contains 12 residues. The CDR3 DNA follows: TGCGCCAGCAGCCAGGGACGTGGCATTCAGTACTTC. Translated: CASSQGRGIQYF.